This T cell receptor (beta chain) was found in a study of cytomegalovirus exposure and HLA in healthy donors. Findings of the study overall: There were a few CMV-associated chains whose specificity for CMV antigens was confirmed in vitro.

CDR3 length: 17 residues. Trimming cost V 1 base and J 1 base; bases outside gene matches: 6. Germline V gene data show CDR1 as LNHDA and CDR2 as SQIVND (reference sequence). It was with 60 Vbeta and 13 Jbeta primers that the PCR ran. The protocol was immunoSEQ multiplex PCR, while the TCRdb copy is restricted to in-frame clones and leaves out a portion. The sample has about 110,000 clones, 82% seen once. Concerning this clone itself: The antigen is not known.

The sequenced sample consisted of PBMCs. The source of this sequence is a young man in good health and CMV-seropositive. The chain combines TRBV19 with TRBJ1-3, with 8 bases identical to TRBD1. The CDR3 is CASSIVTGGVSGNTIYF. Written as DNA, the CDR3 is TGTGCCAGTAGTATAGTTACAGGGGGAGTTTCTGGAAACACCATATATTTT.